This T cell receptor beta chain was identified during a study of Graves' ophthalmopathy and Graves' hyperthyroidism. The TCR beta CDR3 regions underwent amplification from RNA transcripts. HTBI primers were employed in first-round RT-PCR, then a second-round multiplex PCR followed. MiXCR, applied by TCRdb to the multiplex PCR reads, yields one record per CDR3 protein. Here the sample spans 600,000 to 950,000 distinct CDR3 sequences, roughly 41% being singletons. V dropped 3 bases and J dropped 7 bases, with 18 bases sitting between them. The germline V gene encodes CDR1 SNHLY and CDR2 FYNNEI. The CDR3 covers 15 residues. This clonotype has more than one count but fewer than ten. Serum thyroxine and TRAb, along with clinical symptoms, thyroid ultrasound and orbital computed tomography, were what diagnosis relied on.

This TCR was recovered from an adult man with Graves' ophthalmopathy. The chain combines TRBV2 with TRBJ2-5, with a possible D match to TRBD1 (6 bases). Sample: peripheral blood. Written as DNA, the CDR3 is TGTGCCAGCAGTGACTCAGCGCGGCAGGGGACGACCCAGTACTTC. It translates to CASSDSARQGTTQYF.